This TCR beta chain was identified during a study of circulating CD8 cells and anti-PD-1 response in melanoma. Across the whole study: Response groups: complete/partial responders versus stable/progressive non-responders.

The QIAseq Immune Repertoire TCR panel built the libraries from roughly 15 ng of total RNA. Each CDR3 protein gets one entry after TCRdb re-called the reads with MiXCR. The table has about 650 distinct CDR3 sequences, 9% seen once; the top ten hold 29%. In its sample, this clonotype ranks as medium-sized (0.01 to 0.1%). The antigen remains unidentified. CDR1 and CDR2 (germline): SQVTM, ANQGSEA. CDR3 length: 12 residues. V lost 7 bases and J 2 bases, leaving 11 bases between the germline ends. Notes on the study in general: Subset repertoires were largely private at M1, with under 7.5% shared. Some patients were treatment-naive; others were previously treated. Diversity ranked highest in DNEG and lowest in TIGIT subsets.

Four subsets defined by PD-1 and/or TIGIT were sorted from live CD3+CD8+TCRalphabeta+ cells. The receptor comes from a human donor with melanoma. The V call is TRBV29-1, the J call TRBJ1-2, with D possibly matching TRBD1 (6 bases). Sequencing was performed on CD8+ T cells from PBMCs, taken at baseline or after one month of anti-PD-1 therapy (not recorded which). CDR3 sequence reads: CSDMTGNYGYTF. The CDR3 DNA sequence: TGCAGCGATATGACAGGCAACTATGGCTACACCTTC.